In its sample, the clone carrying this T cell receptor (beta chain) was seen once. These data come from a study of T cell changes during pregnancy in multiple sclerosis. This CDR3 is 18 amino acids long. V dropped 0 bases and J dropped 1; count of bases not matched to a gene: 10. Germline V gives CDR1 LNHDA, CDR2 SQIVND (reference sequence). Produced via immunoSEQ multiplex PCR; TCRdb's table is partial and in-frame only. The top ten hold approximately 2.2% of the sample, which has around 92,000 clones, 90% to 95% seen once. The source was peripheral blood, collected in the third trimester of pregnancy. The clonotype was recovered from a female donor with multiple sclerosis, enrolled in a pregnancy study. The V gene is TRBV19, the J gene TRBJ1-1, with 8 bases identical to TRBD1. As DNA, the CDR3 is TGTGCCAGTAGTATAGATCCCCGGGACAGGCCGGGGAACACTGAAGCTTTCTTT. Translating it yields CASSIDPRDRPGNTEAFF.